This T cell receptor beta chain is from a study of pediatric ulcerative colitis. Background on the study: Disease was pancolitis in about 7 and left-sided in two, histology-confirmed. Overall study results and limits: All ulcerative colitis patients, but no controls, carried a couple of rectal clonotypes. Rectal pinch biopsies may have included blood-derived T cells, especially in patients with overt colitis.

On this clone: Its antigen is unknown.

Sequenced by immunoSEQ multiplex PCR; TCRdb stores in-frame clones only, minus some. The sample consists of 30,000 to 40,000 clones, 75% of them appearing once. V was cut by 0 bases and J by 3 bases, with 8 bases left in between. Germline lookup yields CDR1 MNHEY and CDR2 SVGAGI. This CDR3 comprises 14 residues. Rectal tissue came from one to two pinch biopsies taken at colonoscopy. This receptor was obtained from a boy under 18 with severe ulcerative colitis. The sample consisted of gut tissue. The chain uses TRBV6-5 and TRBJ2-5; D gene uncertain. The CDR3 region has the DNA TGTGCCAGCAGTTACTCAAGGCAGGAAGAGACCCAGTACTTC. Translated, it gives CASSYSRQEETQYF.